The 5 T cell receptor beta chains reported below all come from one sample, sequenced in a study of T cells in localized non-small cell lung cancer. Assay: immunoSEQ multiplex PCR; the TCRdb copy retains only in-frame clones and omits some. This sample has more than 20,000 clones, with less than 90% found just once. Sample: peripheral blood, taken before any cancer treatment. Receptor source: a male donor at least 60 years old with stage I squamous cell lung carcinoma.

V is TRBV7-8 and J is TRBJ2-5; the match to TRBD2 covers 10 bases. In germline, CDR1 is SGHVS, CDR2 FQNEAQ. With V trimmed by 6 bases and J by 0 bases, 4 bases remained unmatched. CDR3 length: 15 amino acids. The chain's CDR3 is CASRGTSGDQETQYF. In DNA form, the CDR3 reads TGTGCCAGCAGAGGAACTAGCGGGGACCAAGAGACCCAGTACTTC.

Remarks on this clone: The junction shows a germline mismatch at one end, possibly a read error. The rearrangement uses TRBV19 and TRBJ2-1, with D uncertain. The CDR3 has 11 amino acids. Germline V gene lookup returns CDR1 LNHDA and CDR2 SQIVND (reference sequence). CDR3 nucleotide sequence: TGTGCCAGTATTATAGGGCGAGAGCAGTTCTTC. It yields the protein CASIIGREQFF.

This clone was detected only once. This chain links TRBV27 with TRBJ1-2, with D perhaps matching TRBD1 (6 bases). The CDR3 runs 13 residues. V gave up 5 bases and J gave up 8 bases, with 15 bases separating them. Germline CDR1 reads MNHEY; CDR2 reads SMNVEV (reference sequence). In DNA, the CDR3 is TGTGCCAGCAGTCCCCGGACAGTTGAAGGCTACACCTTC. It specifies CASSPRTVEGYTF.

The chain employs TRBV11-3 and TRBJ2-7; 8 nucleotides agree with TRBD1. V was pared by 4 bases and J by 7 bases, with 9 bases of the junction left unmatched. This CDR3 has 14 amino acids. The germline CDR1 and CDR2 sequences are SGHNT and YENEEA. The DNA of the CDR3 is TGTGCCAGCAGCTCGTCGCAGGGGGCCAAGGAGCAGTACTTC. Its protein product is CASSSSQGAKEQYF.

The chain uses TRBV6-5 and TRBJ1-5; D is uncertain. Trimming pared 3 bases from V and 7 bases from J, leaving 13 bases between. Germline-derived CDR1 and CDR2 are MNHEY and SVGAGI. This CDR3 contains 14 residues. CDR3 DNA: TGTGCCAGCAGTTATCGGGAATCGAGGCAGCCCCAGCATTTT. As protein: CASSYRESRQPQHF.